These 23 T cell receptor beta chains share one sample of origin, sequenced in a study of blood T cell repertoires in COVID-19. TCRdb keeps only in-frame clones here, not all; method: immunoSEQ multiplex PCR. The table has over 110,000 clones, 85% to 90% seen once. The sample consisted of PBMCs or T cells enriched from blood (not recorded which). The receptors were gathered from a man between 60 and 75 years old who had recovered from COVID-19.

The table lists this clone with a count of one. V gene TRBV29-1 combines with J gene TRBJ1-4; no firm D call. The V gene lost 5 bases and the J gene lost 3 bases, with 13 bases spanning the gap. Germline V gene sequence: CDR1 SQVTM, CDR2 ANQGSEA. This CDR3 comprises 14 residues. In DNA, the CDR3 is TGCAGCGTTAAACTAGATGGGGCTAATGAAAAACTGTTTTTT. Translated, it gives CSVKLDGANEKLFF.

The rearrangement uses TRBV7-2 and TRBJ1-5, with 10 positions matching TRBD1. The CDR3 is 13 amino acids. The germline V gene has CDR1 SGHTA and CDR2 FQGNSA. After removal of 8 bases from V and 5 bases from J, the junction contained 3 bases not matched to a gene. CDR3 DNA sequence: TGTGCCAGCGGACAGGGGGTGGATCAGCCCCAGCATTTT. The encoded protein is CASGQGVDQPQHF.

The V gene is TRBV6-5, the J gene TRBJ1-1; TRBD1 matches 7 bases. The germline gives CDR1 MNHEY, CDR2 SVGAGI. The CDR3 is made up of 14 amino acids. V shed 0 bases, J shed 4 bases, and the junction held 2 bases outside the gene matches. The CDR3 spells CASSYSTGLTEAFF. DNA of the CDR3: TGTGCCAGCAGTTACTCGACAGGGCTCACTGAAGCTTTCTTT.

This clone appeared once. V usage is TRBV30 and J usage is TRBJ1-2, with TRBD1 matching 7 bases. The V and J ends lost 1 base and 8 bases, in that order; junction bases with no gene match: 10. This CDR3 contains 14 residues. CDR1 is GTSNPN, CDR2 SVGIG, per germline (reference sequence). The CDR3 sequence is CAWSETGEFGGYTF. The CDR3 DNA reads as TGTGCCTGGAGTGAAACAGGGGAGTTCGGGGGCTACACCTTC.

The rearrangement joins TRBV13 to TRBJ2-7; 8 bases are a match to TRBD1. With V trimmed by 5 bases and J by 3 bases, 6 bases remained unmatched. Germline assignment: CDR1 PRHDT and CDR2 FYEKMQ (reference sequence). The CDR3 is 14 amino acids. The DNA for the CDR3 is TGTGCCAGCAGCCGGACAGGGAGATTCTACGAGCAGTACTTC. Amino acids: CASSRTGRFYEQYF.

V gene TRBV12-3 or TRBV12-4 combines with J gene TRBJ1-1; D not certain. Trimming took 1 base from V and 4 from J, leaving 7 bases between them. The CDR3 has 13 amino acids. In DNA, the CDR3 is TGTGCCAGCAGTTTAGGGCGGGCCACTGAAGCTTTCTTT. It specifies CASSLGRATEAFF.

As DNA, the CDR3 is TGTGCCAGCAGCGGCTTCCGGACGTCAGGGGGAGGCTACACCTTC. As protein: CASSGFRTSGGGYTF. The chain is built from TRBV5-6 and TRBJ1-2, with TRBD1 matching 7 bases. Looked up from germline, CDR1 is SGHDT and CDR2 is YYEEEE. With V trimmed by 4 bases and J by 8 bases, 14 bases remained unmatched. This CDR3 comprises 15 residues. The full variable domain, rest sourced from reference TRBV5-6 and TRBJ1-2, is DAGVTQSPTHLIKTRGQQVTLRCSPKSGHDTVSWYQQALGQGPQFIFQYYEEEERQRGNFPDRFSGHQFPNYSSELNVNALLLGDSALYLCASSGFRTSGGGYTFGSGTRLTVV.

The CDR3 DNA follows: TGTGCCAGCAGCTTAGACAAAGGCACAGATACGCAGTATTTT. This codes for CASSLDKGTDTQYF. The chain carries TRBV7-3 and TRBJ2-3, with no clear D. Germline assignment: CDR1 SGHTA and CDR2 FQGTGA. The germline V and J ends were trimmed by 2 bases and 1 base, with 7 bases remaining between them. The CDR3 contains 14 residues.

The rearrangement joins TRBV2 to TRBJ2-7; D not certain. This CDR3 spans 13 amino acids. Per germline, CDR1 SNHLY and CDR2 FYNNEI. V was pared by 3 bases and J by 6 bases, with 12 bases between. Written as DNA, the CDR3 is TGTGCCAGCAGTGACAGGTTCCTCGGCGAGCAGTACTTC. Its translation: CASSDRFLGEQYF.

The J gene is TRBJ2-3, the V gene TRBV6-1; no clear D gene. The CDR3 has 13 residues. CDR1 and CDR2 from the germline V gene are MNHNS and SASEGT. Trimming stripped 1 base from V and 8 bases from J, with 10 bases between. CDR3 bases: TGTGCCAGCAGTGAAGAGCCGCGAGGTACGCAGTATTTT. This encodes CASSEEPRGTQYF.

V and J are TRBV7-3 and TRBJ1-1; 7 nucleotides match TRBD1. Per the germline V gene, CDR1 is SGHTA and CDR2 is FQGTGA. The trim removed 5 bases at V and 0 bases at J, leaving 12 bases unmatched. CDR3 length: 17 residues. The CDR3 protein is CASSVWGETGMNTEAFF. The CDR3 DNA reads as TGTGCCAGCAGCGTATGGGGGGAGACAGGGATGAACACTGAAGCTTTCTTT.

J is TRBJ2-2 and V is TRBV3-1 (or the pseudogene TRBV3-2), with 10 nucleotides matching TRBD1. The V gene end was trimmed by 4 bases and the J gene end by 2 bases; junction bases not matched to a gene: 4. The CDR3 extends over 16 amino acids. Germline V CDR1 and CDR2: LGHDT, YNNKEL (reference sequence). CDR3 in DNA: TGTGCCAGCAGCCCAAGACAGGGGGCCAACACCGGGGAGCTGTTTTTT. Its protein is CASSPRQGANTGELFF.

For the CDR3, the DNA is TGTGCCAGCAGCTTAGATGTGGAGGGGCGCTCGTCACCCCTCCACTTT. Amino acids: CASSLDVEGRSSPLHF. The chain employs TRBV11-2 and TRBJ1-6; tentative D call: TRBD1 (5 bases). CDR3 length equals 16 residues. Germline CDR1 reads SGHAT; CDR2 reads FQNNGV. Trimming left V 0 bases short and J 10 bases short, with 16 bases between. Filled out from reference TRBV11-2 and TRBJ1-6, the complete variable domain reads EAGVAQSPRYKIIEKRQSVAFWCNPISGHATLYWYQQILGQGPKLLIQFQNNGVVDDSQLPKDRFSAERLKGVDSTLKIQPAKLEDSAVYLCASSLDVEGRSSPLHFGNGTRLTVT.

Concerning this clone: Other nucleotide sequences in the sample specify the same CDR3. CDR3 bases: TGCGCCAGCAGCCAAGATCGTCAGGGGTATCAGCCCCAGCATTTT. Protein sequence: CASSQDRQGYQPQHF. The rearrangement uses TRBV4-1 and TRBJ1-5; D possibly corresponds to TRBD1 (6 bases). From germline, CDR1 is MGHRA and CDR2 YSYEKL. This CDR3 comprises 15 residues. The ends were cut back, 0 bases at V and 5 bases at J, with 11 bases in the middle.

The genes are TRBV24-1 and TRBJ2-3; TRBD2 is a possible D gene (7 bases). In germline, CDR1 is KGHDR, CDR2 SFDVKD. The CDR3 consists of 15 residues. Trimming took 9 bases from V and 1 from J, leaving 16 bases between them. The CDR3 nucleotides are TGTGCCACCCGAGGGGGGGGAATGGGCACAGATACGCAGTATTTT. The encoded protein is CATRGGGMGTDTQYF.

Here the CDR3 reads CASSFSGQDYGYTF. DNA for the CDR3: TGTGCCAGCAGCTTCTCCGGACAGGACTATGGCTACACCTTC. V and J are TRBV7-9 and TRBJ1-2, with 7 bases fitting TRBD1. The V segment lost 3 bases and the J segment 3 bases; nucleotides outside the gene matches: 4. CDR3 size: 14 residues. Germline V gene data show CDR1 as SEHNR and CDR2 as FQNEAQ (reference sequence). Full variable domain (missing parts from reference TRBV7-9 and TRBJ1-2): DTGVSQNPRHKITKRGQNVTFRCDPISEHNRLYWYRQTLGQGPEFLTYFQNEAQLEKSRLLSDRFSAERPKGSFSTLEIQRTEQGDSAMYLCASSFSGQDYGYTFGSGTRLTVV.

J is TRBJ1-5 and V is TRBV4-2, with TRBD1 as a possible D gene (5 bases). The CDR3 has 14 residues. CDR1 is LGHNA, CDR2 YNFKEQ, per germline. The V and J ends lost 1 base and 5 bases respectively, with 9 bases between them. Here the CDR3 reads CASSQGEGDQPQHF. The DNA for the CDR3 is TGTGCCAGCAGCCAAGGGGAAGGGGATCAGCCCCAGCATTTT.

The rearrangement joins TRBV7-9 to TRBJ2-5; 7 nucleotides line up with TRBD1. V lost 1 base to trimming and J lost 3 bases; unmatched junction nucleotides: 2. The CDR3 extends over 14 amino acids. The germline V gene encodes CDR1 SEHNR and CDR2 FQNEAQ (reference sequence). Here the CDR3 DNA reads TGTGCCAGCAGCTTAGATACAGGGGAAGAGACCCAGTACTTC. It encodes CASSLDTGEETQYF.

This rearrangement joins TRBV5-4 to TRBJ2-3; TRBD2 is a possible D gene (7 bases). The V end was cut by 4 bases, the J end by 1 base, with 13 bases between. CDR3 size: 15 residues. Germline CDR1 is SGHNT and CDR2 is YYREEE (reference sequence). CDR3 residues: CASSGGGVRTDTQYF. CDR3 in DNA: TGTGCCAGCAGCGGAGGGGGGGTTCGCACAGATACGCAGTATTTT. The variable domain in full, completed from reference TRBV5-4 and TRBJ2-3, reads ETGVTQSPTHLIKTRGQQVTLRCSSQSGHNTVSWYQQALGQGPQFIFQYYREEENGRGNFPPRFSGLQFPNYSSELNVNALELDDSALYLCASSGGGVRTDTQYFGPGTRLTVL.

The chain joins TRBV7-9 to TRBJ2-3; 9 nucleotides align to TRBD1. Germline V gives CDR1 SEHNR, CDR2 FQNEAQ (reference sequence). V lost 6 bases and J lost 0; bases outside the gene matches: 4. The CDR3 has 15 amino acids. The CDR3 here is CASSAGTGSTDTQYF. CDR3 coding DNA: TGTGCCAGCAGTGCCGGGACAGGGAGCACAGATACGCAGTATTTT.

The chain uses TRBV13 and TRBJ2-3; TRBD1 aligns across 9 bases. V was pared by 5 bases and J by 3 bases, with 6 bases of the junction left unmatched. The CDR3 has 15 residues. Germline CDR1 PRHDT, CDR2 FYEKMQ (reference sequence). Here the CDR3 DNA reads TGTGCCAGCAGCCCGGAGGGACAGGGAACAGATACGCAGTATTTT. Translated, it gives CASSPEGQGTDTQYF.

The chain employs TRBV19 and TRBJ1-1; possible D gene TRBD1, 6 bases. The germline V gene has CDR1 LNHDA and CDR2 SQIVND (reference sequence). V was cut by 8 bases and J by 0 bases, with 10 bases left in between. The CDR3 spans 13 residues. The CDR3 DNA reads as TGTGCCAGTGACGACAGGTTGAACACTGAAGCTTTCTTT. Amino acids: CASDDRLNTEAFF.

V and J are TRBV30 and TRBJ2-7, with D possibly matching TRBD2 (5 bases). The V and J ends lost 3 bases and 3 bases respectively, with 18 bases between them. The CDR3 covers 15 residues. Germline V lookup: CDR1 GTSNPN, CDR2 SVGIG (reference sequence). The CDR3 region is CAWSPQSLGLYEQYF. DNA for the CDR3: TGTGCCTGGAGCCCCCAAAGTCTTGGACTCTACGAGCAGTACTTC.